The clone carrying this TCR beta chain was seen more than once but under ten times. The target antigen is unknown. Between the trimmed V and J ends, which lost 0 bases and 6 bases, there was a span of 3 bases. The germline V gene has CDR1 DFQATT and CDR2 SNEGSKA (reference sequence). There are 12 residues in the CDR3. The data stem from a study of identical twins. A universal primer binding site was introduced by template switching. The final cDNA contained unique molecular identifiers. TCRdb called the 5' RACE reads again in MiXCR, with one record for every CDR3 protein. The table shows roughly 1.6 million distinct CDR3 sequences, with about 32% occurring only once. Study-wide results and caveats: Out-of-frame sharing of TCR alpha in monozygotic twins was underestimated by models. A cross-sectional statistical analysis, not follow-up of the same donors, supported the conclusions. Zero-insertion results could be subject to partial confounding by invariant MAIT and iNKT cells.

This chain connects TRBV20-1 to TRBJ1-6; D ambiguous. The receptor's source is a newborn girl in good health. What was sequenced was cord blood. This chain's CDR3 is CSARDSNSPLHF. The CDR3 nucleotides read TGCAGTGCTAGAGATAGTAATTCACCCCTCCACTTT.